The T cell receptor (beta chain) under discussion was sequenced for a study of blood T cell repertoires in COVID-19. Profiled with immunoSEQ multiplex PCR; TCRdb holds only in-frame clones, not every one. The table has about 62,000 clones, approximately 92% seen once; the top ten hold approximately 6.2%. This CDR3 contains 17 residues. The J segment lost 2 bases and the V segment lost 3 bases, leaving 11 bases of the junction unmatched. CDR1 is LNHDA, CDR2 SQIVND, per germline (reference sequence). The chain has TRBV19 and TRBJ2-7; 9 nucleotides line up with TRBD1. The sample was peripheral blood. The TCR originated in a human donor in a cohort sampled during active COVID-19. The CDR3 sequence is CASSIGGQGILAYEQYF. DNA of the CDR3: TGTGCCAGTAGTATCGGGGGACAGGGCATTCTTGCCTACGAGCAGTACTTC.